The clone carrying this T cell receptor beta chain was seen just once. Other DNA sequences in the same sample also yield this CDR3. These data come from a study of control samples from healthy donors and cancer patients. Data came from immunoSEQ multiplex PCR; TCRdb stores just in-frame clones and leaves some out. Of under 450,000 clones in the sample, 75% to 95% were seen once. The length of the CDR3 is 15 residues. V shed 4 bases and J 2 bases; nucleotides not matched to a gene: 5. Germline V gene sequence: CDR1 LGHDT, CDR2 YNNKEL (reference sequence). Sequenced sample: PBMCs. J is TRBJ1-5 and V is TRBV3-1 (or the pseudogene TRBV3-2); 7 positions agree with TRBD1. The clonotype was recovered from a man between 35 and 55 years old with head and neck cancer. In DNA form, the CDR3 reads TGTGCCAGCAGCCTGGGAACAGGGGGCAATCAGCCCCAGCATTTT. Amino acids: CASSLGTGGNQPQHF.